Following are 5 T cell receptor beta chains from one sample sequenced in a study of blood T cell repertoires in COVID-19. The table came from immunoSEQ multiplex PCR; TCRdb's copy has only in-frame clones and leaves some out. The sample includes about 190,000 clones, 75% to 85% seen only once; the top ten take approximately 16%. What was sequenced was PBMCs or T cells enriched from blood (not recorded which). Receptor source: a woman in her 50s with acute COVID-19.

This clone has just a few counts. The CDR3 DNA is TGTGCCAGCAGTTTAGTTCGTGGGACAGCGGTTGGAAACACCATATATTTT. This sequence encodes CASSLVRGTAVGNTIYF. This sequence joins TRBV28 and TRBJ1-3, with 7 bases lining up with TRBD1. CDR1 and CDR2 from the germline V gene are MDHEN and SYDVKM. Germline trimming cut 2 bases from V and 3 bases from J; bases unmatched to any gene: 10. The CDR3 is 17 amino acids.

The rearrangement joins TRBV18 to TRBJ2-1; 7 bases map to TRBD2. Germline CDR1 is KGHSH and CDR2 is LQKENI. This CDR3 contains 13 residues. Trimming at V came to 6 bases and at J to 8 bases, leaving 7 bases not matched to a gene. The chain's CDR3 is CASSAGVSDEQFF. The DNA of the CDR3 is TGTGCCAGCTCCGCGGGGGTTTCAGATGAGCAGTTCTTC.

CDR3 region: CASSQEISNYGYTF. The CDR3 DNA follows: TGCGCCAGCAGCCAAGAAATTAGCAACTATGGCTACACCTTC. This chain uses TRBV4-3 with TRBJ1-2, with D hard to call. The CDR3 is 14 residues long. Per the germline V gene, CDR1 is LGHNA and CDR2 is YSLEER. The V end lost 0 bases, the J end lost 2 bases, and 7 bases lay between the germline ends.

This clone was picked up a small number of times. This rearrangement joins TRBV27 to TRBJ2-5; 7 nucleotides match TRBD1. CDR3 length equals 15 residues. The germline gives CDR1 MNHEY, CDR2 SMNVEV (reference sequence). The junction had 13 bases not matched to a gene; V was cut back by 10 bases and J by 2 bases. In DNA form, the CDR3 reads TGTGCCACATCAACAGGGGATAGTGTACAAGAGACCCAGTACTTC. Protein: CATSTGDSVQETQYF.

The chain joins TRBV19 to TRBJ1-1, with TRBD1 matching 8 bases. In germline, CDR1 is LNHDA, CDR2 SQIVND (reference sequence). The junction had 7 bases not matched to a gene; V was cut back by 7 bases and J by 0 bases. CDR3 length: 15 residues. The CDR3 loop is CASKRGQALNTEAFF. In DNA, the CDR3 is TGTGCCAGTAAAAGGGGACAGGCATTGAACACTGAAGCTTTCTTT.